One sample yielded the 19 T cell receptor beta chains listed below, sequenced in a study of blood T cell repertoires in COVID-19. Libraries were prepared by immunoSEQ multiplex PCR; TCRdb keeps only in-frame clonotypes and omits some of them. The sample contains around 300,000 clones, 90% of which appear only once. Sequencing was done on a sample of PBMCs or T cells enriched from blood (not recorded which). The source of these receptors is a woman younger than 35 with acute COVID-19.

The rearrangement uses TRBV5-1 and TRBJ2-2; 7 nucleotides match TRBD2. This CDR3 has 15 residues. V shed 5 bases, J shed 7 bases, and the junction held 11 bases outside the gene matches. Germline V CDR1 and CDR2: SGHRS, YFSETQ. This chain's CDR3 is CASSWAGERNGELFF. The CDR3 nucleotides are TGCGCCAGCAGTTGGGCGGGAGAGAGGAACGGGGAGCTGTTTTTT.

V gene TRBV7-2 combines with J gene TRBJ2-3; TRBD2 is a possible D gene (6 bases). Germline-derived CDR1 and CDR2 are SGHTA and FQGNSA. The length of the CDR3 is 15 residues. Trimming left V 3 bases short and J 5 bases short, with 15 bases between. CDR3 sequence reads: CASSFGAGRIDTQYF. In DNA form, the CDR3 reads TGTGCCAGCAGCTTTGGGGCGGGAAGGATAGATACGCAGTATTTT.

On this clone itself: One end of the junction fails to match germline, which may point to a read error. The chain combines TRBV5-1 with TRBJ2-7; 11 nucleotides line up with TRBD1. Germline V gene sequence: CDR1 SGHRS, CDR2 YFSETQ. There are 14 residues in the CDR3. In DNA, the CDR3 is TGCGCCAGCAGCTCTCCGGTCCCGGGACAGGGGGTAGACTTC. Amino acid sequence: CASSSPVPGQGVDF.

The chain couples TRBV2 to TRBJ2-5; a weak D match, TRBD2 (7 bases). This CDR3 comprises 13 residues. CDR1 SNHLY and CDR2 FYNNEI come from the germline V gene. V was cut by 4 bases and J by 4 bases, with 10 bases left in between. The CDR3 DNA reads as TGTGCCAGCAGTGCAAGGGGGGGAGAGACCCAGTACTTC. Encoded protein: CASSARGGETQYF.

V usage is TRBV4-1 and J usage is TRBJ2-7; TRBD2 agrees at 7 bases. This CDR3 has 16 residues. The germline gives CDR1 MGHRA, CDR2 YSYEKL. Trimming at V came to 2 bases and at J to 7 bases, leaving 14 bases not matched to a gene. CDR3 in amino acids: CASSQSLSSGGMEQYF. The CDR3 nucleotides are TGCGCCAGCAGCCAAAGTCTTAGTTCGGGGGGTATGGAGCAGTACTTC.

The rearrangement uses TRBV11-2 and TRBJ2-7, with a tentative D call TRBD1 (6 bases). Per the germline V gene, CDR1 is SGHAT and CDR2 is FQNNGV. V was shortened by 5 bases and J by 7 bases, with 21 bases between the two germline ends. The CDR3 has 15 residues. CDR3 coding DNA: TGTGCCAGCAGCGCCCTCCGGGACAATACTCGGGAGCAGTACTTC. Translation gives CASSALRDNTREQYF.

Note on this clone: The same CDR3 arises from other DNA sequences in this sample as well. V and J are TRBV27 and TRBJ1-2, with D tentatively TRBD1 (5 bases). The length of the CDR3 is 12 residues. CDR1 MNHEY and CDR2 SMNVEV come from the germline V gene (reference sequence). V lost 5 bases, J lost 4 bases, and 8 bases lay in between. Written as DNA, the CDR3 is TGTGCCAGCAGTAGCCAGGGCTATGGCTACACCTTC. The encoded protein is CASSSQGYGYTF.

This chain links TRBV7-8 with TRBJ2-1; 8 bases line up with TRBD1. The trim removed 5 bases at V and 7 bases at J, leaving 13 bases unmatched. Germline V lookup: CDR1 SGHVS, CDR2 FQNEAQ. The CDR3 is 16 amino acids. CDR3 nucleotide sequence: TGTGCCAGCAGCCCCGTGGGGCGGACAGGGCGGAATGAGCAGTTCTTC. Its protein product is CASSPVGRTGRNEQFF.

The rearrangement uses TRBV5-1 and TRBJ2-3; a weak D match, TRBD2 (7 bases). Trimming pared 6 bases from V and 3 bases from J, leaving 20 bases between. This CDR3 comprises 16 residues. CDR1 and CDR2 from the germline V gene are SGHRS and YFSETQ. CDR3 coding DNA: TGCGCCAGCAACAAGGGGGTCAGCGGGGCAACAGATACGCAGTATTTT. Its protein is CASNKGVSGATDTQYF.

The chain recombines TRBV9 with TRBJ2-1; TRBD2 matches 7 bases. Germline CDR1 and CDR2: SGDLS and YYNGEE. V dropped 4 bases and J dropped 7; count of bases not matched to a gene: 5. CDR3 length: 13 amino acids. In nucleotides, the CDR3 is TGTGCCAGCAGCCCTGGGACTACTAATGAGCAGTTCTTC. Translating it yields CASSPGTTNEQFF.

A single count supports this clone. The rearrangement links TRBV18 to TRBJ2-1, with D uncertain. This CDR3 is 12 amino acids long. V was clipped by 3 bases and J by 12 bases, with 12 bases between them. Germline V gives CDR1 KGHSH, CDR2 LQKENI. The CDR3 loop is CASSPQPSGQFF. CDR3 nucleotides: TGTGCCAGCTCACCGCAGCCGTCAGGGCAGTTCTTC.

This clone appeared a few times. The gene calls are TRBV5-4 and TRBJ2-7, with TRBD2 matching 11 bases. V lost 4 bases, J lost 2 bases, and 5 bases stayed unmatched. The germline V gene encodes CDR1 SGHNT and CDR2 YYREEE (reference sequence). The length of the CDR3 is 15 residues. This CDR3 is CASSLRTSGPYEQYF. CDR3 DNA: TGTGCCAGCAGCCTGAGGACTAGCGGGCCCTACGAGCAGTACTTC.

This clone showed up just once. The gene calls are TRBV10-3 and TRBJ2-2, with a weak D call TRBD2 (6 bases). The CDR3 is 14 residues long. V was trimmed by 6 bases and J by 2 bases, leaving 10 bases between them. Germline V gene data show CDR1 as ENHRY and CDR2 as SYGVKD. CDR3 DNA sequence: TGTGCCATCAGCGATAGCGGAAACACCGGGGAGCTGTTTTTT. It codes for CAISDSGNTGELFF.

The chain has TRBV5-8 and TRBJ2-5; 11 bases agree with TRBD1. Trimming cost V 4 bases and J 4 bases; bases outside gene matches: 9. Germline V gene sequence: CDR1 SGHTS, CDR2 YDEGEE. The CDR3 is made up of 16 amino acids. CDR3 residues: CASSAGTGGVGETQYF. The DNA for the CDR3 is TGTGCCAGCAGCGCCGGGACAGGGGGAGTCGGAGAGACCCAGTACTTC. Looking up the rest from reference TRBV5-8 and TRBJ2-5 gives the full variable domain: EAGVTQSPTHLIKTRGQQATLRCSPISGHTSVYWYQQALGLGLQFLLWYDEGEERNRGNFPPRFSGRQFPNYSSELNVNALELEDSALYLCASSAGTGGVGETQYFGPGTRLLVL.

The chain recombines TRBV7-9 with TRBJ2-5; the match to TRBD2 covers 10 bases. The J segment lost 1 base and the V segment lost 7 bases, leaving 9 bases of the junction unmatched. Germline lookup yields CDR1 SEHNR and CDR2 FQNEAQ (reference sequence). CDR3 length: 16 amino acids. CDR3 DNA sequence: TGTGCCAGCACGACCGGGACTAGCGCCTTCCAAGAGACCCAGTACTTC. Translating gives CASTTGTSAFQETQYF.

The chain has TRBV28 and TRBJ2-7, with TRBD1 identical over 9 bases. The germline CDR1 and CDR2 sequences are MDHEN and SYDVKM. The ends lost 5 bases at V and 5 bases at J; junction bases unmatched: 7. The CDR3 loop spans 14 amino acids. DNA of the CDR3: TGTGCCAGCAGTCTTACAGGGGGCGGGAACGAGCAGTACTTC. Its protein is CASSLTGGGNEQYF.

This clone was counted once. The CDR3 region is CASRASSGNTIYF. CDR3 bases: TGTGCCAGCAGAGCGAGCTCTGGAAACACCATATATTTT. V is TRBV12-3 or TRBV12-4 and J is TRBJ1-3, with D uncertain. Trimming pared 6 bases from V and 0 bases from J, leaving 6 bases between. The length of the CDR3 is 13 residues.

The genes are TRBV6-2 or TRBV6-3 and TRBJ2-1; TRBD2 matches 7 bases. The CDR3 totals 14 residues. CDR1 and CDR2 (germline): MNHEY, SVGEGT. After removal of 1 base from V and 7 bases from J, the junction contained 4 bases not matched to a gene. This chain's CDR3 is CASSYWASGNEQFF. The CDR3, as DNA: TGTGCCAGCAGTTACTGGGCTAGCGGTAATGAGCAGTTCTTC.

The CDR3 nucleotides are TGTGCCAGCTCACCAAGCGTCGGTTCGAGTCTTCAGGAGACCCAGTACTTC. Encoded protein: CASSPSVGSSLQETQYF. J is TRBJ2-5 and V is TRBV18; D remains ambiguous. Per the germline V gene, CDR1 is KGHSH and CDR2 is LQKENI. V lost 2 bases and J 5 bases, leaving 21 bases between the germline ends. This CDR3 has 17 amino acids.